This is a list of T cell receptor beta chains from one sample in a study. MiXCR was run by TCRdb on the 5' RACE reads, yielding one entry per CDR3 protein. The sample records tens of thousands of distinct CDR3 sequences, approximately 28% being singletons. The source material was tumor-infiltrating memory CD4+ T cells sorted from the breast tumor. The receptor source for this set is a female donor with breast cancer. The CDR3 runs from the conserved cysteine through the conserved F or W. A D gene is named only where the DNA matches it firmly. Some rows mark clone size as missing; the rest say once, few, many or name a class of expanded clone.

CDR3 DNA: TGCGCCAGCAGCCATGATTACGACGGGAAAAATTCACCCCTCCACTTT
CDR3 protein: CASSHDYDGKNSPLHF
V gene: TRBV4-1
J gene: TRBJ1-6
D gene: .
clone size: few

CDR3 DNA: TGTGCCAGCAGCTTAGAACCAGGGGCCGCCACTGAAGCTTTCTTT
CDR3 protein: CASSLEPGAATEAFF
V gene: TRBV7-2
J gene: TRBJ1-1
D gene: .
clone size: few

CDR3 DNA: TGCGCCACCAAAGTGGCAGGGGGCGAAGCTTTCTTT
CDR3 protein: CATKVAGGEAFF
V gene: TRBV5-1
J gene: TRBJ1-1
D gene: TRBD1
clone size: .

CDR3 DNA: TGCGCCAGCAGCCAAGGGGCGGCCCCCCCTGGTGAGCAGTTCTTC
CDR3 protein: CASSQGAAPPGEQFF
V gene: TRBV4-1
J gene: TRBJ2-1
D gene: .
clone size: few

CDR3 DNA: TGTGCCAGCAGCCTCGGGACTAGTATCTATGAGCAGTTCTTC
CDR3 protein: CASSLGTSIYEQFF
V gene: TRBV5-4
J gene: TRBJ2-1
D gene: TRBD2
clone size: .

CDR3 DNA: TGTGCCAGCAGCCGCTGGGGATCCGGGGAGCTGTTTTTT
CDR3 protein: CASSRWGSGELFF
V gene: TRBV7-3
J gene: TRBJ2-2
D gene: .
clone size: .

CDR3 DNA: TGTGCCAGCAGCTTGGGGGTCGGCAGGGAAGAGACCCAGTACTTC
CDR3 protein: CASSLGVGREETQYF
V gene: TRBV5-4
J gene: TRBJ2-5
D gene: .
clone size: .

CDR3 DNA: TGCGCCAGCAGCTTGGAGTGGGGAAGCTCTGGAAACACCATATATTTT
CDR3 protein: CASSLEWGSSGNTIYF
V gene: TRBV5-1
J gene: TRBJ1-3
D gene: .
clone size: .

CDR3 DNA: TGCGCCAGCAGCTTGGACAGAAATCAGCCCCAGCATTTT
CDR3 protein: CASSLDRNQPQHF
V gene: TRBV5-1
J gene: TRBJ1-5
D gene: .
clone size: few

CDR3 DNA: TGCGCCAGCAGCTGGAGGGCAGGCGGGAACACTGAAGCTTTCTTT
CDR3 protein: CASSWRAGGNTEAFF
V gene: TRBV5-1
J gene: TRBJ1-1
D gene: .
clone size: .

CDR3 DNA: TGCGCCAGCAGCTCTGACATAGCGGGAGGGCGCACCGGGGAGCTGTTTTTT
CDR3 protein: CASSSDIAGGRTGELFF
V gene: TRBV5-1
J gene: TRBJ2-2
D gene: TRBD2
clone size: few

CDR3 DNA: TGTGTCAGCAGTTTATCGGGGGGGGAGACCCAGTACTTC
CDR3 protein: CVSSLSGGETQYF
V gene: TRBV27
J gene: TRBJ2-5
D gene: TRBD2
clone size: .

CDR3 DNA: TGCGCCAGCAGCACAGGACAGGGGCAGCCTGACACTGAAGCTTTCTTT
CDR3 protein: CASSTGQGQPDTEAFF
V gene: TRBV5-1
J gene: TRBJ1-1
D gene: TRBD1
clone size: few

CDR3 DNA: TGTGCCAGCAGTTATCTCTCCGGCGTTTACGAGCAGTACTTC
CDR3 protein: CASSYLSGVYEQYF
V gene: TRBV12-3/TRBV12-4
J gene: TRBJ2-7
D gene: .
clone size: .

CDR3 DNA: TGTGCCAGCAGCCAAGATTCCACAGATACGCAGTATTTT
CDR3 protein: CASSQDSTDTQYF
V gene: TRBV4-2
J gene: TRBJ2-3
D gene: .
clone size: .

CDR3 DNA: TGTGCCAGCAGCCACCAAGGCGTGACAGGGGTTGGCTACACCTTC
CDR3 protein: CASSHQGVTGVGYTF
V gene: TRBV3-1
J gene: TRBJ1-2
D gene: TRBD1
clone size: few

CDR3 DNA: TGCGCCAGCAGCCATGGGACAGGGGACCGTGAGCAGTACTTC
CDR3 protein: CASSHGTGDREQYF
V gene: TRBV4-1
J gene: TRBJ2-7
D gene: TRBD1
clone size: few

CDR3 DNA: TGCGCCGGCAGTCCCAAGGAGACAGGGATCTACGAGCAGTGCTTC
CDR3 protein: CAGSPKETGIYEQCF
V gene: TRBV5-1
J gene: TRBJ2-7
D gene: TRBD1
clone size: .

CDR3 DNA: TGCGCCAGCAGCGTGGGGACCTACAATGAGCAGTTCTTC
CDR3 protein: CASSVGTYNEQFF
V gene: TRBV5-1
J gene: TRBJ2-1
D gene: .
clone size: .

CDR3 DNA: TGTGCCAGCAGCGTAGCTAGTGGACAGGGGGCCGGGGGGGCCCAGCAGTTCTTC
CDR3 protein: CASSVASGQGAGGAQQFF
V gene: TRBV9
J gene: TRBJ2-1
D gene: TRBD1
clone size: .

CDR3 DNA: TGCGCCAGCAGCTCAGTCACTAGCGGGGGATTCACAGATACGCAGTATTTT
CDR3 protein: CASSSVTSGGFTDTQYF
V gene: TRBV5-1
J gene: TRBJ2-3
D gene: TRBD2
clone size: .

CDR3 DNA: TGTGCCAGCAGCTCTGAAAAGGGGATGTGGCAGTTCTTC
CDR3 protein: CASSSEKGMWQFF
V gene: TRBV5-6
J gene: TRBJ2-1
D gene: .
clone size: few

CDR3 DNA: TGCAGTGCTGGAAGGCTAGCGGGAGGGGCAGATACGCAGTATTTT
CDR3 protein: CSAGRLAGGADTQYF
V gene: TRBV20-1
J gene: TRBJ2-3
D gene: TRBD2
clone size: many

CDR3 DNA: TGTGCCAGCTCACTCAGGACACGAACCTACGAGCAGTACTTC
CDR3 protein: CASSLRTRTYEQYF
V gene: TRBV18
J gene: TRBJ2-7
D gene: .
clone size: .

CDR3 DNA: TGTGCCAGCAGCCCGAGCAGGGTCGAGCAGTACTTC
CDR3 protein: CASSPSRVEQYF
V gene: TRBV28
J gene: TRBJ2-7
D gene: .
clone size: few

CDR3 DNA: TGCGCCAGCAGCCAGGACAGGGTTAACTCACCCCTCCACTTT
CDR3 protein: CASSQDRVNSPLHF
V gene: TRBV5-1
J gene: TRBJ1-6
D gene: TRBD1
clone size: .

CDR3 DNA: TGCGCCAGCAGCCGAATACAGGGGGCGAATGAAAAACTGTTTTTT
CDR3 protein: CASSRIQGANEKLFF
V gene: TRBV4-1
J gene: TRBJ1-4
D gene: TRBD1
clone size: medium-sized

CDR3 DNA: TGTGCCAGCAGTCTCCTCGGCACAGATACGCAGTATTTT
CDR3 protein: CASSLLGTDTQYF
V gene: TRBV27
J gene: TRBJ2-3
D gene: .
clone size: many

CDR3 DNA: TGTGCCGGCAGCCTAGCGGGTAGCTCCTACAATGAGCAGTTCTTC
CDR3 protein: CAGSLAGSSYNEQFF
V gene: TRBV7-9
J gene: TRBJ2-1
D gene: TRBD2
clone size: few